This TCR beta chain originates from a study of early T cells in non-severe SARS-CoV-2 infection (dated by TCRdb to the early 2020s). For the wider study: Bulk RNA from unsorted whole blood was used for TCR sequencing, so alpha and beta chains could not be paired. What the study reported, not specific to this receptor: VDJdb matching was skewed toward anti-spike CD8 responses and likely underestimated virus-specific expansions by missing private and CD4 specificities.

This clonotype was counted at least ten times. Its specific antigen is unknown. No base qualities exist here, and no much larger clone lies one base off it. A case-control design nested within a healthcare worker cohort in London, UK, was used, with weekly nasopharyngeal swab PCR tests and blood sampling performed. Healthcare workers were recruited during the week of the UK lockdown, between 23 and 31 March 2020, and followed weekly for up to roughly 15 weeks. The library was obtained by 5' RACE. TCRdb records NextSeq 500 as the sequencer. The TCR library protocol attached unique molecular identifiers to individual cDNA molecules to correct for sequencing error and PCR bias. TCR alpha and beta chains were both sequenced, and the abundances of alpha and beta sequences in each sample were closely correlated with each other. Per the original workflow: V gene, J gene and CDR3 annotation of TCR sequences was performed with Decombinator V4. TCRs were defined as expanded if a significant change between any two time points was detected under a Poisson model with p below 0.0001. Abundances of TCRs were expressed as counts per million after normalisation to the total number of TCRs sequenced in each sample. TRAV1-2 paired with TRAJ12, TRAJ20 or TRAJ33 defined MAIT TCRs, while TRAV10 paired with TRAJ18 defined iNKT TCRs. A search of VDJdb, accessed on 1 November 2021, was run for TCRs annotated to CMV, EBV and SARS-CoV-2, with TCRs annotated for multiple antigens excluded. The raw public data were reprocessed by TCRdb itself: fastp quality trimming at Q25, MiXCR clonotype calling, in-frame beta chains only. Entries that share a CDR3 protein sequence are merged under the most common genes and DNA. It is TCRdb's table, rather than the study itself, that gives the V and J calls and clone size. This sample comprises about 48,000 distinct CDR3 sequences, around 6% of them detected only once. The ten largest clones represent approximately 4.1% of the sample.

The CDR3 measures 13 amino acids from cysteine to phenylalanine. The entry retains the CDR3 DNA only, 39 bases that are in frame from base 1. Looking up the germline V gene yields CDR1 SGHVS and CDR2 FNYEAQ. The V end loses 5 bases and the J end loses 2 bases, and a stretch of 9 bases separates them. The chain was built from TRBV7-6 and TRBJ2-5, and the D gene may be TRBD2, 5 bases matching. The source of this sequence is an adult who was a healthcare worker with PCR-confirmed SARS-CoV-2 infection or an uninfected control (not recorded which). Material for sequencing was whole blood. CDR3 sequence: CASSRTFQETQYF. The DNA sequence is given as TGTGCCAGCAGCCGGACTTTTCAAGAGACCCAGTACTTC.